In its sample, the clone carrying this TCR beta chain was seen many times. The data are from a study of identical twins. Germline CDR1 and CDR2: MGHRA and YSYEKL. This CDR3 is 16 amino acids long. V lost 2 bases, J lost 5 bases, and 10 bases stayed unmatched. Unique molecular identifiers were in the cDNA, with template-switch universal primer binding. MiXCR, run by TCRdb on the 5' RACE reads, gives a single entry per CDR3 protein. There are 310,000 or so distinct CDR3 sequences in the sample; roughly 10% occur only once, and roughly 7% lies in the top ten. Everyone who gave samples was a healthy Caucasian. Separately, the same data were catalogued under a study of yellow fever vaccine responses in identical twins.

The specimen sequenced was CD8+ T cells sorted from blood. The chain is built from TRBV4-1 and TRBJ2-3, with 7 nucleotides matching TRBD2. This receptor was obtained from a young woman in good health. The CDR3 loop reads CASSQIILPGGDTQYF. DNA of the CDR3: TGCGCCAGCAGCCAAATCATCCTCCCGGGGGGAGATACGCAGTATTTT.